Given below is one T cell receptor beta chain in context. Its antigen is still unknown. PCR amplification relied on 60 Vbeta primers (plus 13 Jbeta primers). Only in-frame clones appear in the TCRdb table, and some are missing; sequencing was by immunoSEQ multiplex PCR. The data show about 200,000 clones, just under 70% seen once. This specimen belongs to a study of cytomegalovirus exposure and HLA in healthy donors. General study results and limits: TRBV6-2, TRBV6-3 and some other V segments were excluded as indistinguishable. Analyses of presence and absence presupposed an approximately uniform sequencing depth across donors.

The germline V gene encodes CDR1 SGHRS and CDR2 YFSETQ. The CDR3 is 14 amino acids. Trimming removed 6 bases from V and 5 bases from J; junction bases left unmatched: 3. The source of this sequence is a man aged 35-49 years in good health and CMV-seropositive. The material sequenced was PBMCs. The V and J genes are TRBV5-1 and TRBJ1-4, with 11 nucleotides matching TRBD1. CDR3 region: CASKDRGRNEKLFF. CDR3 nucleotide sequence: TGCGCCAGCAAGGACAGGGGGCGGAATGAAAAACTGTTTTTT.